This TCR beta chain was documented in a study of blood T cell repertoires in COVID-19. Study summary: Italy, Spain and the United States were the sources of the convalescent and acute COVID-19 samples. T cells, B-cell-depleted T cells, or PBMCs supplied cDNA or gDNA.

The length of the CDR3 is 15 residues. Trimming shortened V by 1 base and J by 0 bases, and 9 bases separated the two germline ends. Germline CDR1 reads SGHVS; CDR2 reads FNYEAQ. This clone was picked up one time. Per the original methods: Using reference gene primer amplification, nucleated cell counts were estimated. Using immunoSEQ multiplex PCR, the repertoire was profiled, and TCRdb retains in-frame clones only, with some absent. D and trimming were read from the DNA, whereas the V and J calls and clone size are those reported in that table. The table shows about 130,000 clones, with around 88% occurring only once.

This sequence originates from a man between 45 and 60 years old with acute or convalescent COVID-19. The chain is built from TRBV7-6 and TRBJ1-1; possible D gene TRBD1, 5 bases. The sample taken for sequencing was peripheral blood. Here the CDR3 DNA reads TGTGCCAGCAGCTTAGAAGGGGCGGTGAACACTGAAGCTTTCTTT. This codes for CASSLEGAVNTEAFF.